The clone carrying this T cell receptor (beta chain) was observed a few times. These data come from a study of control samples from healthy donors and cancer patients. Here immunoSEQ multiplex PCR was the method, and the copy in TCRdb shows in-frame clones only, minus some. Seen here are over 120,000 clones, around 90% observed once, and the top ten hold approximately 3.4%. Sequenced sample: blood. This sequence originates from a man in his thirties or forties in good health.

CDR3 coding DNA: TGTGCCAGCAGCTTAACTAGCGGGGGGGCCGAGCAGTACTTC. Its protein is CASSLTSGGAEQYF. The chain has TRBV7-3 and TRBJ2-7, with 11 bases aligning to TRBD2. The germline gives CDR1 SGHTA, CDR2 FQGTGA. CDR3 length equals 14 residues. Trimming removed 0 bases from V and 6 bases from J; junction bases left unmatched: 1.